This paragraph covers one T cell receptor beta chain sequence. Its antigen is not identified. The record originates from a study of T cell responses to AZD1222 COVID-19 vaccine. Whole-study findings and limits: Possibly, clonal diversity was underestimated; donors were largely white British and included more females.

The junction had 12 bases not matched to a gene; V was cut back by 5 bases and J by 9 bases. The CDR3 loop spans 15 amino acids. Germline CDR1 SGHRS, CDR2 YFSETQ. Sequencing was performed with immunoSEQ multiplex PCR; in TCRdb, only in-frame clones are kept and a portion is missing. This sample has nearly 110,000 clones, with about 90% found just once. The sequencing used peripheral blood, collected 28 days after the second AZD1222 dose. The clonotype comes from an adult who received the AZD1222 COVID-19 vaccine. The V call is TRBV5-1, the J call TRBJ2-3, with TRBD2 matching 10 bases. The CDR3 DNA follows: TGCGCCAGCAGACCACTAGCGGGGACTCCGATAACGCAGTATTTT. It yields the protein CASRPLAGTPITQYF.